This T cell receptor (beta chain) was profiled in a study of shared clonotypes between healthy human individuals. About the research overall: Donors were two women and three men aged 18 to 49. For every donor, three CD4 naive, three CD4 memory, two CD8 naive and one CD8 memory plates were used. Study-wide points: The study generally estimated greater richness for naive than memory subsets.

Authors' analysis steps: From ImmunoSEQ came sequences covering only the junction and carrying no quality scores, so filtering differed. Here immunoSEQ multiplex PCR was the method, and the copy in TCRdb shows in-frame clones only, minus some. Clone size and the V and J calls come from that table; the DNA yielded D and trimming. The sample holds roughly 2.6 million clones, around 90% seen once. Turning to this clone: Antigen unknown.

The CDR3 covers 15 residues. CDR1 ENHRY and CDR2 SYGVKD come from the germline V gene. V was pared by 6 bases and J by 6 bases, with 15 bases between. The gene calls are TRBV10-3 and TRBJ1-6, with D hard to call. Sequences were obtained from naive CD4+ T cells sorted from blood. Subset denoted: CD45RA+ positively selected. The clonotype was recovered from a young man in good health. The CDR3 DNA follows: TGTGCCATCAGACCTGACGGTAACTTTAATTCACCCCTCCACTTT. It is translated as CAIRPDGNFNSPLHF.